Many counts were recorded for the clone carrying this TCR beta chain. Its antigen is unidentified. The record originates from a study of CD8+CD57+ T cells in acquired aplastic anemia. Study-level information: Yields of DNA that came from sorted CD4+ and CD8+ cells averaged 3.2 ug. Notes on the study in general: With respect to CD8+ Simpson's diversity, patients and controls did not differ significantly. Patients and controls turned out to have twenty-nine CD8+ CDR3 sequences in common.

Germline assignment: CDR1 MNHEY and CDR2 SVGEGT. With 5 bases removed from V and 9 bases from J, the gap between germline ends came to 11 bases. This CDR3 is built from 12 residues. It was genomic DNA that served as the template for profiling TCR beta VDJ and CDR3. TCRdb independently ran MiXCR on the reads; one entry per CDR3 protein. The repertoire holds some 120,000 distinct CDR3 sequences, with 48% as singletons. The source is a human donor in good health, serving as a control. Sequencing was carried out using sorted CD4+, CD8+, or CD8+CD57+ T cells (not recorded which) from PBMCs. The chain combines TRBV6-2 or TRBV6-3 with TRBJ1-5; no clear D. The CDR3, as DNA: TGTGCCAGCAGTACCTCCCCCCGGCCCCAGCATTTT. Its translation is CASSTSPRPQHF.